These 19 T cell receptor beta chains were all obtained from the same sample, sequenced in a study of graft-versus-host responses after intestinal transplantation. For these receptors, no antigen is known. The protocol was immunoSEQ multiplex PCR, while the TCRdb copy is restricted to in-frame clones and leaves out a portion. The sample lists approximately 80,000 clones; roughly 91% were seen once. The input for sequencing was unstimulated CD4+ T cells sorted from spleen or lymph node cells, taken before intestinal transplant. The source of these receptors is a human donor who received an intestinal transplant.

The V gene is TRBV28, the J gene TRBJ1-1, with D perhaps matching TRBD1 (5 bases). The CDR3 is 14 amino acids. The V end lost 3 bases, the J end lost 0 bases, and 8 bases lay between the germline ends. Germline-derived CDR1 and CDR2 are MDHEN and SYDVKM. CDR3 DNA sequence: TGTGCCAGCAGTTTGGGGGGGATGAACACTGAAGCTTTCTTT. Its translation: CASSLGGMNTEAFF. The full variable domain, with the rest looked up from reference TRBV28 and TRBJ1-1, is DVKVTQSSRYLVKRTGEKVFLECVQDMDHENMFWYRQDPGLGLRLIYFSYDVKMKEKGDIPEGYSVSREKKERFSLILESASTNQTSMYLCASSLGGMNTEAFFGQGTRLTVV.

The chain has TRBV7-9 and TRBJ1-1, with 10 nucleotides matching TRBD1. The CDR3 consists of 17 residues. Trimming at V came to 0 bases and at J to 4 bases, leaving 8 bases not matched to a gene. Germline CDR1 is SEHNR and CDR2 is FQNEAQ (reference sequence). The CDR3 sequence: CASSLAPGTGDSTEAFF. In DNA, the CDR3 is TGTGCCAGCAGCTTAGCGCCCGGGACAGGGGATAGCACTGAAGCTTTCTTT.

The CDR3: CSVEKASGGPRETQYF. Written as DNA, the CDR3 is TGCAGCGTTGAAAAGGCTAGCGGGGGGCCCCGGGAGACCCAGTACTTC. The rearrangement links TRBV29-1 to TRBJ2-5; 11 bases map to TRBD2. After removal of 2 bases from V and 5 bases from J, the junction contained 10 bases not matched to a gene. Per germline, CDR1 SQVTM and CDR2 ANQGSEA. CDR3 length equals 16 residues.

This chain uses TRBV10-3 with TRBJ2-6; 12 bases match TRBD1. V shed 9 bases and J 0 bases; nucleotides not matched to a gene: 3. CDR3 length: 16 amino acids. In germline, CDR1 is ENHRY, CDR2 SYGVKD. The CDR3 is CAIGGQGASGANVLTF. The DNA of the CDR3 is TGTGCCATAGGGGGACAGGGGGCCTCTGGGGCCAACGTCCTGACTTTC.

The chain links TRBV11-2 to TRBJ2-2; possibly TRBD1 for D (6 bases). The CDR3 is 16 amino acids. The V end lost 5 bases, the J end lost 0 bases, and 13 bases lay between the germline ends. From germline, CDR1 is SGHAT and CDR2 FQNNGV. The CDR3 DNA sequence: TGTGCCAGCAGCCGAGGACAGTTCGCGAACACCGGGGAGCTGTTTTTT. Protein: CASSRGQFANTGELFF.

This chain connects TRBV7-6 to TRBJ1-1, with 7 bases identical to TRBD1. The germline V gene has CDR1 SGHVS and CDR2 FNYEAQ. CDR3 length equals 13 residues. V lost 5 bases, J lost 7 bases, and 7 bases stayed unmatched. The CDR3 sequence: CASSERGRSEAFF. The CDR3 nucleotides read TGTGCCAGCAGCGAAAGGGGGCGGAGTGAAGCTTTCTTT.

The chain employs TRBV4-1 and TRBJ2-7; 10 nucleotides agree with TRBD2. With V trimmed by 2 bases and J by 3 bases, 10 bases remained unmatched. The germline gives CDR1 MGHRA, CDR2 YSYEKL. The CDR3 covers 17 residues. The DNA of the CDR3 is TGCGCCAGCAGCCAACCTCATAGCGGGAGGTTTAACTACGAGCAGTACTTC. This sequence encodes CASSQPHSGRFNYEQYF.

The chain couples TRBV6-1 to TRBJ1-2, with TRBD1 matching 7 bases. J lost 5 bases, V lost 8 bases, and 5 bases had no gene match. Germline V gene lookup returns CDR1 MNHNS and CDR2 SASEGT. The CDR3 is 12 residues long. The chain's CDR3 is CASSLRGYGYTF. Here the CDR3 DNA reads TGTGCCAGCTCCCTCAGGGGGTATGGCTACACCTTC.

This sequence joins TRBV27 and TRBJ2-7; D is uncertain. Germline loops: CDR1 MNHEY, CDR2 SMNVEV (reference sequence). Trimming cost V 0 bases and J 4 bases, with 13 bases left between them. CDR3 size: 15 residues. This CDR3 is CASSLSPPNRYEQYF. The CDR3 DNA reads TGTGCCAGCAGTTTATCCCCCCCTAACCGATACGAGCAGTACTTC.

The rearrangement links TRBV6-4 to TRBJ1-5; D is perhaps TRBD1 (5 bases). V shed 4 bases and J shed 11 bases, with 15 bases lying between them. Germline V lookup: CDR1 MRHNA, CDR2 SNTAGT. The CDR3 consists of 13 residues. CDR3 sequence: CASSASGGGTQHF. The CDR3, as DNA: TGTGCCAGCAGTGCGTCGGGCGGGGGGACCCAGCATTTT.

The rearrangement uses TRBV27 and TRBJ2-7, with D unclear. Trimming shortened V by 6 bases and J by 4 bases, and 16 bases separated the two germline ends. Germline V gene lookup returns CDR1 MNHEY and CDR2 SMNVEV (reference sequence). CDR3 length equals 14 residues. CDR3 amino acids: CASSPLVGLYEQYF. The CDR3 DNA sequence: TGTGCCAGCAGCCCCCTTGTCGGTCTGTACGAGCAGTACTTC.

The chain is built from TRBV7-9 and TRBJ2-7; D might be TRBD2 (5 bases). CDR1 is SEHNR, CDR2 FQNEAQ, per germline (reference sequence). The CDR3 consists of 17 residues. V was pared by 5 bases and J by 4 bases, with 24 bases between. DNA of the CDR3: TGTGCCAGCAGCCTCACCCCTCTTACGGGGATCGGGTACGAGCAGTACTTC. Translated: CASSLTPLTGIGYEQYF.

This clone was counted once. The V call is TRBV27, the J call TRBJ1-6; no clear D gene. This CDR3 comprises 16 residues. The V gene lost 6 bases and the J gene lost 5 bases, with 17 bases spanning the gap. Germline CDR1 MNHEY, CDR2 SMNVEV (reference sequence). Here the CDR3 DNA reads TGTGCCAGCAGATCCTGGGCGGGAGGTCATAATTCACCCCTCCACTTT. Its protein is CASRSWAGGHNSPLHF.

The chain combines TRBV18 with TRBJ2-5; D perhaps matches TRBD2 (5 bases). The V gene lost 2 bases and the J gene lost 4 bases, with 14 bases spanning the gap. Per the germline V gene, CDR1 is KGHSH and CDR2 is LQKENI. The CDR3 runs 15 residues. This chain's CDR3 is CASSPEYKGAETQYF. The CDR3 DNA reads as TGTGCCAGCTCACCAGAGTATAAGGGAGCAGAGACCCAGTACTTC.

The genes are TRBV19 and TRBJ2-7, with 9 bases aligning to TRBD1. V shed 3 bases and J 1 base; nucleotides not matched to a gene: 4. The CDR3 length is 15 residues. Per the germline V gene, CDR1 is LNHDA and CDR2 is SQIVND (reference sequence). The CDR3 region has the DNA TGTGCCAGTAGTATCGAACAGGGGGCTTCCTACGAGCAGTACTTC. Protein product: CASSIEQGASYEQYF.

The genes are TRBV5-1 and TRBJ2-3; TRBD2 matches at 13 bases. The junction had 5 bases not matched to a gene; V was cut back by 4 bases and J by 6 bases. Germline values: CDR1 SGHRS, CDR2 YFSETQ. This CDR3 contains 15 residues. In nucleotides, the CDR3 is TGCGCCAGCAGCCCCGGACTAGCGGGGGCTGATACGCAGTATTTT. It translates to CASSPGLAGADTQYF. The whole variable domain, filled in from reference TRBV5-1 and TRBJ2-3, reads KAGVTQTPRYLIKTRGQQVTLSCSPISGHRSVSWYQQTPGQGLQFLFEYFSETQRNKGNFPGRFSGRQFSNSRSEMNVSTLELGDSALYLCASSPGLAGADTQYFGPGTRLTVL.

This rearrangement joins TRBV7-2 to TRBJ2-1, with D tentatively TRBD2 (7 bases). V lost 1 base to trimming and J lost 7 bases, with 11 bases between them. The CDR3 is made up of 14 amino acids. Germline CDR1 and CDR2: SGHTA and FQGNSA. The CDR3 nucleotides read TGTGCCAGCAGCTTAGTAGGGGGGGGGAATGAGCAGTTCTTC. It is translated as CASSLVGGGNEQFF.

The V and J genes are TRBV4-1 and TRBJ1-2, with 8 bases identical to TRBD1. J was trimmed by 4 bases and V by 0 bases; bases with no gene match: 10. Germline CDR1 is MGHRA and CDR2 is YSYEKL. The CDR3 is 17 amino acids. The CDR3, as DNA: TGCGCCAGCAGCCAAGATGGGGGACAGGCCCACTCCTATGGCTACACCTTC. It codes for CASSQDGGQAHSYGYTF.

This chain joins TRBV18 and TRBJ2-2; TRBD2 matches at 7 bases. This CDR3 has 15 amino acids. V trimming: 4 bases; J trimming: 2 bases; junction bases outside the gene matches: 4. CDR1 and CDR2 from the germline V gene are KGHSH and LQKENI. The CDR3 nucleotides are TGTGCCAGCTCACTGGCTAGCGGAAACACCGGGGAGCTGTTTTTT. Protein sequence: CASSLASGNTGELFF.